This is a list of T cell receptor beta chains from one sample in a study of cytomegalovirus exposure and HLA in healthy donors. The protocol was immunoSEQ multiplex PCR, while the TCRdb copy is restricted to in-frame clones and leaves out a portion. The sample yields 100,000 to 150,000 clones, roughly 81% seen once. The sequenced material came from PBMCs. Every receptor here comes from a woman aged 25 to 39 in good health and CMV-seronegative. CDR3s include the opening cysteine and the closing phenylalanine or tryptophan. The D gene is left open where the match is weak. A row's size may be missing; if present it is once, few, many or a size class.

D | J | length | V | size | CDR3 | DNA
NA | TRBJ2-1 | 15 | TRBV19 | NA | CASSRASSSYNEQFF | TGTGCCAGTAGTCGAGCGTCGAGCTCCTACAATGAGCAGTTCTTC
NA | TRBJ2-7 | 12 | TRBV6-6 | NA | CASSYAEYEQYF | TGTGCCAGCAGTTACGCCGAGTACGAGCAGTACTTC
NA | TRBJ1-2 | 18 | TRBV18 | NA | CASSPRRARNPAGYGYTF | TGTGCCAGCTCACCTCGGAGGGCCAGAAACCCCGCGGGCTATGGCTACACCTTC
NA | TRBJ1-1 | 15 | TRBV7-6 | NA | CASSKDMTLSTEAFF | TGTGCCAGCAGCAAGGACATGACTCTTAGCACTGAAGCTTTCTTT
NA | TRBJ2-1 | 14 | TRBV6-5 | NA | CASTPPRGANEQFF | TGTGCCAGCACCCCACCCAGGGGTGCCAATGAGCAGTTCTTC
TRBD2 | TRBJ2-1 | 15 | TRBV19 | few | CASSLGTRGDNEQFF | TGTGCCAGTAGTCTCGGGACTAGAGGGGACAATGAGCAGTTCTTC
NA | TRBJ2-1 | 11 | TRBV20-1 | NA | CSARDVRAVFF | TGCAGTGCTAGAGATGTCAGGGCGGTGTTCTTC
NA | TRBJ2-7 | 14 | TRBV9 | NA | CASSVGPLSDEQYF | TGTGCCAGCAGCGTTGGCCCGTTATCTGACGAGCAGTACTTC
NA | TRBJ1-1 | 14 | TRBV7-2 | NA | CASRLGATNTEAFF | TGTGCCAGCAGGCTAGGGGCAACGAACACTGAAGCTTTCTTT
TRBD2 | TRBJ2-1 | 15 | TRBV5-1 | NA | CASSPRLAGLNEQFF | TGCGCCAGCAGCCCCCGACTAGCGGGATTGAATGAGCAGTTCTTC
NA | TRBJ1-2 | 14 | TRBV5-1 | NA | CASSLEGSNYGYTF | TGCGCCAGCAGCTTGGAGGGGTCTAACTATGGCTACACCTTC
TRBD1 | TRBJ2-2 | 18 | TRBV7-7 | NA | CASSSTQGQGAGGGELFF | TGTGCTAGCAGCTCCACCCAAGGACAGGGGGCCGGAGGCGGGGAGCTGTTTTTT
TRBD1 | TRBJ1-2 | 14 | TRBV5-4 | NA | CASSPGQGVIGYTF | TGTGCCAGCAGCCCGGGACAGGGAGTTATTGGCTACACCTTC
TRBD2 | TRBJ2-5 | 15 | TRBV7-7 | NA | CASSFSGGPGETQYF | TGTGCTAGCAGCTTTAGCGGGGGGCCGGGGGAGACCCAGTACTTC
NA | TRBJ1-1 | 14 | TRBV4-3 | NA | CASSQGHLGTEAFF | TGCGCCAGCAGCCAGGGACATTTGGGCACTGAAGCTTTCTTT
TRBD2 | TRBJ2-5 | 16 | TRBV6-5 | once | CASSYSLSGAEETQYF | TGTGCCAGCAGTTACTCACTTAGCGGGGCCGAAGAGACCCAGTACTTC
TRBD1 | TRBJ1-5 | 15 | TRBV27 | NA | CASRAGTGGNQPQHF | TGTGCCAGCAGAGCCGGGACAGGGGGCAATCAGCCCCAGCATTTT
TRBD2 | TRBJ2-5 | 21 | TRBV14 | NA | CASSHPRQTSGGQGYQETQYF | TGTGCCAGCAGCCACCCCCGGCAGACTAGCGGGGGGCAAGGGTACCAAGAGACCCAGTACTTC
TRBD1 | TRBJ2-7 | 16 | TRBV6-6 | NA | CASSYSGQGRSHEQYF | TGTGCCAGCAGTTACTCAGGACAGGGGAGGTCCCACGAGCAGTACTTC
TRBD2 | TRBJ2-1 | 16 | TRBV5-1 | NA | CASRPRGGRQDNEQFF | TGCGCCAGCAGACCCCGGGGGGGGCGGCAAGACAATGAGCAGTTCTTC
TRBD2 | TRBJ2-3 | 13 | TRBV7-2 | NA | CASSFRGGDTQYF | TGTGCCAGCAGCTTCCGGGGGGGGGATACGCAGTATTTT
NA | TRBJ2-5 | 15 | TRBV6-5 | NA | CASSYSGSFQETQYF | TGTGCCAGCAGTTACTCCGGGAGCTTTCAAGAGACCCAGTACTTC
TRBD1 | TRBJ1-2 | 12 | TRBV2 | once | CASSGQGYGYTF | TGTGCCAGCAGTGGACAGGGCTATGGCTACACCTTC
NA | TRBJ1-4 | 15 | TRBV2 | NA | CASSEWEGEHEKLFF | TGTGCCAGCAGTGAATGGGAGGGGGAGCATGAAAAACTGTTTTTT
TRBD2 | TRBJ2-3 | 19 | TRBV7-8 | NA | CASSLASAGTRSGTDTQYF | TGTGCCAGCAGCTTAGCCTCAGCCGGGACTAGATCTGGCACAGATACGCAGTATTTT
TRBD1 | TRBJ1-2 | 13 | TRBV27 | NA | CASGSGQGYGYTF | TGTGCCAGCGGTTCTGGACAGGGCTATGGCTACACCTTC
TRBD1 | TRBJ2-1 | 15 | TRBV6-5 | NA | CASRDRSSSYNEQFF | TGTGCCAGCAGGGACAGGTCGAGCTCCTACAATGAGCAGTTCTTC
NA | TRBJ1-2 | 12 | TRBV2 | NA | CASSERNYGYTF | TGTGCCAGCAGTGAGAGGAACTATGGCTACACCTTC
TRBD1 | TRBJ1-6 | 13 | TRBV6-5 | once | CASRDSFYSPLHF | TGTGCCAGCCGGGACAGCTTCTACTCACCCCTCCACTTT
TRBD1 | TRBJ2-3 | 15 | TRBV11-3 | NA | CASRPGQGKADTQYF | TGTGCCAGCAGACCTGGACAGGGTAAAGCAGATACGCAGTATTTT
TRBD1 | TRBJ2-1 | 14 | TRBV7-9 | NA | CASSRDSPYNEQFF | TGTGCCAGCAGCCGGGACAGCCCCTACAATGAGCAGTTCTTC
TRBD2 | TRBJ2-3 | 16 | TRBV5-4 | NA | CASSFSSGRAWDTQYF | TGTGCCAGCAGCTTTTCTAGCGGGAGGGCTTGGGATACGCAGTATTTT
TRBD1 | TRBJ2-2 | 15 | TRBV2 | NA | CASSDGQGGTGELFF | TGTGCCAGCAGTGACGGACAGGGTGGGACCGGGGAGCTGTTTTTT
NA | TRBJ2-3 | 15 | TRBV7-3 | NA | CASSFRDSRTDTQYF | TGTGCCAGCAGCTTCAGGGATTCGAGGACAGATACGCAGTATTTT
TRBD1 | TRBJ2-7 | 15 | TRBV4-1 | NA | CASSLRDRGPYEQYF | TGCGCCAGCAGCCTCCGGGACAGGGGGCCCTACGAGCAGTACTTC
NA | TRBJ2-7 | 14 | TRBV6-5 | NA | CASSSRVLSYEQYF | TGTGCCAGCAGTTCCCGGGTCCTCTCCTACGAGCAGTACTTC
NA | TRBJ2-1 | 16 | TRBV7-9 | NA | CASSAPGTPRVNEQFF | TGTGCCAGCAGTGCCCCCGGGACACCGAGGGTCAATGAGCAGTTCTTC
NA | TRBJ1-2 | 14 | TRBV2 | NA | CASIPGSWGTGYTF | TGTGCCAGCATCCCAGGGTCCTGGGGAACTGGCTACACCTTC
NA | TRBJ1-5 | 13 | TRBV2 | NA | CASRVDSDQPQHF | TGTGCCAGCAGGGTCGACAGTGATCAGCCCCAGCATTTT
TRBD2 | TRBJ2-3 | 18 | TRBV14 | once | CASSHRRLAGEQTDTQYF | TGTGCCAGCAGCCACCGCCGACTAGCGGGAGAGCAAACAGATACGCAGTATTTT
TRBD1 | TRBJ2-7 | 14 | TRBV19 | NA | CASSTGTGSGEQYF | TGTGCCAGTAGCACCGGGACAGGGTCCGGCGAGCAGTACTTC
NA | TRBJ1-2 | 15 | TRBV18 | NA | CASSPPLAGAYGYTF | TGTGCCAGCTCACCACCGCTTGCAGGGGCCTATGGCTACACCTTC
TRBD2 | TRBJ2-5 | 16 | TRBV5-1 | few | CASSWGTSGGQETQYF | TGCGCCAGCAGCTGGGGGACTAGCGGGGGTCAAGAGACCCAGTACTTC
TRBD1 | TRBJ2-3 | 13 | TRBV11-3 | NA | CASNGQGTDTQYF | TGTGCCAGCAATGGACAGGGTACAGATACGCAGTATTTT
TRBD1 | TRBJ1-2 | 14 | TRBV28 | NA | CAREGGTGGYGYTF | TGTGCCAGGGAAGGCGGGACAGGGGGATATGGCTACACCTTC
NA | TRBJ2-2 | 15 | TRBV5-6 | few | CASSFGTPNTGELFF | TGTGCCAGCAGCTTCGGGACACCGAACACCGGGGAGCTGTTTTTT
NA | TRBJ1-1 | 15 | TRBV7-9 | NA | CASSLGEWVNTEAFF | TGTGCCAGCAGCTTAGGGGAGTGGGTGAACACTGAAGCTTTCTTT
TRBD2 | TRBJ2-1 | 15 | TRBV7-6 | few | CASSQLAGEAYEQFF | TGTGCCAGCAGTCAACTAGCGGGAGAGGCGTATGAGCAGTTCTTC
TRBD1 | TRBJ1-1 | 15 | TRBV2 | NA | CASRPTGVGITEAFF | TGTGCCAGCAGACCCACAGGGGTTGGGATCACTGAAGCTTTCTTT
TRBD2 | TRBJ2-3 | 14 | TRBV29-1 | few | CSVESGGGTDTQYF | TGCAGCGTTGAGTCGGGGGGGGGCACAGATACGCAGTATTTT
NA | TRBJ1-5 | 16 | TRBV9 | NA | CASSQGRGGSNQPQHF | TGTGCCAGCAGCCAAGGGAGGGGGGGTAGCAATCAGCCCCAGCATTTT
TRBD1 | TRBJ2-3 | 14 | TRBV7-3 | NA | CASSRDRGADTQYF | TGTGCCAGCAGTCGAGACAGGGGGGCAGATACGCAGTATTTT
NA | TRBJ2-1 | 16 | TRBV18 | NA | CASSPPGKGGDGEQFF | TGTGCCAGCTCACCACCGGGAAAAGGGGGGGACGGTGAGCAGTTCTTC
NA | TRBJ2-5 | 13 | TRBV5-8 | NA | CASSLGLQETQYF | TGTGCCAGCAGCTTGGGACTACAAGAGACCCAGTACTTC
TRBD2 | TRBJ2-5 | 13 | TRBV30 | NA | CAWRAGGLETQYF | TGTGCCTGGAGGGCGGGGGGGCTGGAGACCCAGTACTTC
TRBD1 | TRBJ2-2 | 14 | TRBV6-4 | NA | CASSVGQHTGELFF | TGTGCCAGCAGTGTGGGACAGCATACCGGGGAGCTGTTTTTT
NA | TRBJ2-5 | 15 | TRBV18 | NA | CASSPGLDPQETQYF | TGTGCCAGCTCACCGGGACTCGACCCCCAAGAGACCCAGTACTTC
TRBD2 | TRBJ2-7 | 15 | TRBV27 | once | CASSGLAGTGNEQYF | TGTGCCAGCTCGGGACTAGCGGGAACAGGCAACGAGCAGTACTTC